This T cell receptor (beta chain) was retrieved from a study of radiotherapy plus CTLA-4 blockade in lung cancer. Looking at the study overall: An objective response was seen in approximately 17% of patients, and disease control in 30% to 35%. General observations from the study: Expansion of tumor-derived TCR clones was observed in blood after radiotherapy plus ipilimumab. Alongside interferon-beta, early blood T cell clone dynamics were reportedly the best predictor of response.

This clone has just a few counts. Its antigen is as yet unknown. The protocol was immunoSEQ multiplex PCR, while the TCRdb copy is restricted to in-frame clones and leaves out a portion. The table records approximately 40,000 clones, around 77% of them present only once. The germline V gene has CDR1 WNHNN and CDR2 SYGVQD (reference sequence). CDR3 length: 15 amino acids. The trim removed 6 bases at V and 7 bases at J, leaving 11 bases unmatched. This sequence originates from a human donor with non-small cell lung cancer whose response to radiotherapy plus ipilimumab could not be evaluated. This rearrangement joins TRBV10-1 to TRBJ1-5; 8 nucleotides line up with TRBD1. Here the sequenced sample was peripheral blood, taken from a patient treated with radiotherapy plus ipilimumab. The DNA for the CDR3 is TGCGCCAGCAGACCGGACAGGGTTAAGCGCCAGCCCCAGCATTTT. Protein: CASRPDRVKRQPQHF.